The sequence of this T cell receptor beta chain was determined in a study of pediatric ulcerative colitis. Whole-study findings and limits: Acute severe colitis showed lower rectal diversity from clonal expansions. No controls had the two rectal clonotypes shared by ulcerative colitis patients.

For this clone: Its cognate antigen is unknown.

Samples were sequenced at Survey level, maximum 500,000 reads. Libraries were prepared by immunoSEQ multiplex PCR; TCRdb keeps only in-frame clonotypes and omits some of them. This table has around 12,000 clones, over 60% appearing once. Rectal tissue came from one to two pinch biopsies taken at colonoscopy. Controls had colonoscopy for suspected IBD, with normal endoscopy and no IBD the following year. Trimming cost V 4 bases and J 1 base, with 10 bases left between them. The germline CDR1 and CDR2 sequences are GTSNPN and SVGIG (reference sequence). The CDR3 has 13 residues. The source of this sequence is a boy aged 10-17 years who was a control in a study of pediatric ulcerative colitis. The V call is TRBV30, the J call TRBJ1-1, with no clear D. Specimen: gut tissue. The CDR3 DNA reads TGTGCCTGGACCATGAGGAGGAACACTGAAGCTTTCTTT. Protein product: CAWTMRRNTEAFF.